This record covers a single T cell receptor (beta chain). Its target is unknown. Germline CDR1 is LGHDT and CDR2 is YNNKEL (reference sequence). The CDR3 sequence is 17 residues long. TRB cDNA libraries were made by UMI-labeled 5' RACE. TCRdb re-called the 5' RACE reads; one entry per CDR3 protein, DNA not given. The sample has 46,000 or so distinct CDR3 sequences. The data were taken from a study of CXCR3-negative and CXCR3-positive naive CD8 T cells. General study results and limits: Researchers report that CXCR3-positive naive cells carry more hydrophobic TRB CDR3s than CXCR3-negative naive cells. Diversity in memory CD8+ cells fell much lower than the comparably high levels seen in both naive subsets.

This sequence was found in a human donor in good health. Some clones in this sample may be carry-over from other donors' samples. The genes are TRBV3-1 and TRBJ2-1; without DNA, the TCRdb call of TRBD1 cannot be checked. The specimen was naive CXCR3- CD8+ T cells from blood. As for subset: CD45RO-CCR7+CD27+CD95- naive CD8+ T cells lacking CXCR3 (TNR3-). CDR3 sequence: CASSLVLGPSSYNEQFF.